The 3 T cell receptor beta chains given below trace back to one sample, sequenced in a study of OX40 agonist ivuxolimab in advanced cancers. Clones were read by immunoSEQ multiplex PCR, and TCRdb kept only the in-frame ones, dropping some. The sample consists of 70,000 or so clones, more than 70% of them appearing once. The sample was CD4+ or CD8+ T cells sorted from blood, taken in a trial of the OX40 agonist ivuxolimab. The receptors were gathered from an adult with an advanced solid tumor such as melanoma, head and neck, liver or kidney cancer.

This clone has a handful of counts. The gene calls are TRBV19 and TRBJ1-4, with 7 positions matching TRBD1. The J segment lost 4 bases and the V segment lost 8 bases, leaving 4 bases of the junction unmatched. The length of the CDR3 is 13 residues. Germline-derived CDR1 and CDR2 are LNHDA and SQIVND (reference sequence). For the CDR3, the DNA is TGTGCCAGTGAGGACAGGTTTAATGAAAAACTGTTTTTT. It codes for CASEDRFNEKLFF. Full variable domain (remainder filled in from reference TRBV19 and TRBJ1-4): DGGITQSPKYLFRKEGQNVTLSCEQNLNHDAMYWYRQDPGQGLRLIYYSQIVNDFQKGDIAEGYSVSREKKESFPLTVTSAQKNPTAFYLCASEDRFNEKLFFGSGTQLSVL.

The rearrangement joins TRBV7-9 to TRBJ2-4, with D unresolved. CDR1 and CDR2 (germline): SEHNR, FQNEAQ (reference sequence). This CDR3 spans 17 amino acids. The germline V and J ends were trimmed by 1 base and 0 bases, with 13 bases remaining between them. CDR3 sequence reads: CASSLDLGKVAKNIQYF. In DNA form, the CDR3 reads TGTGCCAGCAGCTTAGACTTGGGGAAGGTAGCCAAAAACATTCAGTACTTC.

The chain recombines TRBV5-6 with TRBJ1-2; no reliable D call. CDR3 size: 13 residues. Germline V CDR1 and CDR2: SGHDT, YYEEEE. V dropped 4 bases and J dropped 8 bases, with 15 bases sitting between them. This CDR3 reads CASSRAGMGGYTF. The CDR3 region has the DNA TGTGCCAGCAGCCGGGCGGGTATGGGCGGCTACACCTTC.